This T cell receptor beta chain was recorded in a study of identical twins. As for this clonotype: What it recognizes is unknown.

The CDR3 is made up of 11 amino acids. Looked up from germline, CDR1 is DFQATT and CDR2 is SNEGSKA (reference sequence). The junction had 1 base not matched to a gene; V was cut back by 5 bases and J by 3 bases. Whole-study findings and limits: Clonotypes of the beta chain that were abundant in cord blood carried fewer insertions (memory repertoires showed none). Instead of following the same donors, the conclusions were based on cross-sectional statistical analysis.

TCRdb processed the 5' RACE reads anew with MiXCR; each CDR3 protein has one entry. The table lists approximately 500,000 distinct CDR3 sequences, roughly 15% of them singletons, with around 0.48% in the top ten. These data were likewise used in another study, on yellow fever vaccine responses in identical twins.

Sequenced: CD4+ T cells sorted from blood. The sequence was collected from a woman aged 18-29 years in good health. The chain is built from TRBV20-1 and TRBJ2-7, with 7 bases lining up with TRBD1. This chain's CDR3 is CSADRVYEQYV. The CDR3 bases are TGCAGTGCTGACAGGGTCTACGAGCAGTACGTC.